Following are 24 T cell receptor beta chains from one sample sequenced in a study of T cells in Graves' hyperthyroidism and ophthalmopathy. Authors of the study amplified TCR beta CDR3 regions from RNA transcripts. A first-round RT-PCR of the TCR CDR3 used the HTBI primer set. TCRdb independently ran MiXCR on the multiplex PCR reads; one entry per CDR3 protein. This sample has about 59,000 distinct CDR3 sequences, with about 53% found just once. The sequencing input was blood. These receptors were taken from an older woman with Graves' ophthalmopathy.

As to this clonotype: One end of the junction fails to match germline, which may point to a read error. V usage is TRBV20-1 and J usage is TRBJ2-1; no reliable D call. Germline CDR1 is DFQATT and CDR2 is SNEGSKA (reference sequence). This CDR3 has 11 residues. The CDR3 here is CSARLAHPISF. Here the CDR3 DNA reads TGCAGTGCTAGATTGGCCCACCCCATTTCATTC.

This clonotype was observed at least ten times. The rearrangement links TRBV6-6 to TRBJ2-5; 10 nucleotides align to TRBD1. Unmatched junction bases numbered 8, after V lost 2 bases and J lost 5 bases. Germline lookup yields CDR1 MNHNY and CDR2 SVGAGI (reference sequence). The CDR3 spans 16 residues. The CDR3 nucleotides read TGTGCCAGCAGTTACGGGGACAGGGGTCTTCTGGAGACCCAGTACTTC. It is translated as CASSYGDRGLLETQYF.

This clonotype was seen ten or more times. The V call is TRBV2, the J call TRBJ2-6; D uncertain. Germline V gene sequence: CDR1 SNHLY, CDR2 FYNNEI. V was shortened by 6 bases and J by 2 bases, with 17 bases between the two germline ends. The CDR3 sequence is 17 residues long. The CDR3 sequence: CASRSPSIRTGANVLTF. DNA for the CDR3: TGTGCCAGCAGATCTCCGTCAATACGAACTGGGGCCAACGTCCTGACTTTC.

This clonotype appeared a single time. The chain combines TRBV7-2 with TRBJ2-3; possible D gene TRBD1, 10 bases. The V end was cut by 5 bases, the J end by 4 bases, with 25 bases between. The CDR3 is 18 residues long. The germline V gene encodes CDR1 SGHTA and CDR2 FQGNSA. The CDR3 region is CASSQTGGGRGWADTQYF. Written as DNA, the CDR3 is TGTGCCAGCAGCCAGACAGGGGGCGGGAGGGGATGGGCAGATACGCAGTATTTT.

The chain recombines TRBV29-1 with TRBJ2-1; TRBD2 matches 12 bases. V shed 2 bases, J shed 4 bases, and the junction held 12 bases outside the gene matches. The CDR3 is made up of 18 amino acids. Germline CDR1 SQVTM, CDR2 ANQGSEA. The CDR3 loop is CSVEPPRLAGVGYNEQFF. The CDR3 nucleotides read TGCAGCGTTGAACCGCCCCGACTAGCGGGAGTGGGGTACAATGAGCAGTTCTTC.

J is TRBJ2-1 and V is TRBV29-1; 8 bases map to TRBD1. CDR1 SQVTM and CDR2 ANQGSEA come from the germline V gene. The CDR3 spans 14 residues. After removal of 5 bases from V and 4 bases from J, the junction contained 7 bases not matched to a gene. The CDR3 DNA reads as TGCAGCGTTCCCCAGGGGGCCCCATACAATGAGCAGTTCTTC. This translates into CSVPQGAPYNEQFF.

V gene TRBV7-2 combines with J gene TRBJ1-2; TRBD1 agrees at 10 bases. The CDR3 length is 13 residues. With V trimmed by 3 bases and J by 8 bases, 3 bases remained unmatched. Germline CDR1 is SGHTA and CDR2 is FQGNSA. The CDR3 region is CASSLTGGSGYTF. The CDR3 nucleotides read TGTGCCAGCAGCTTGACAGGGGGCAGCGGCTACACCTTC.

This clonotype was seen ten or more times. It may be a read error: a sequence one base away is much more abundant. The chain carries TRBV19 and TRBJ2-5, with 12 nucleotides matching TRBD2. The J segment lost 5 bases and the V segment lost 5 bases, leaving 12 bases of the junction unmatched. CDR3 length: 17 residues. In germline, CDR1 is LNHDA, CDR2 SQIVND (reference sequence). The CDR3 sequence: CASSVGPLAGGPETQYF. In DNA, the CDR3 is TGTGCCAGTAGTGTAGGGCCACTAGCGGGGGGCCCGGAGACCCAGTACTTC.

This clonotype was picked up many times. The chain couples TRBV28 to TRBJ2-7; 7 bases match TRBD2. With 5 bases clipped from V and 12 bases from J, the junction kept 10 bases outside the gene matches. Germline values: CDR1 MDHEN, CDR2 SYDVKM. The CDR3 sequence is 12 residues long. The CDR3 DNA reads as TGTGCCAGCAGTCTCCTTCGGGGAGGGGCGTACTTC. Its protein product is CASSLLRGGAYF.

This clonotype was recorded only once. This sequence joins TRBV24-1 and TRBJ1-4; perhaps TRBD1 as D (6 bases). The CDR3 is 15 amino acids. CDR1 is KGHDR and CDR2 is SFDVKD in the germline V gene. V was shortened by 4 bases and J by 7 bases, with 15 bases between the two germline ends. CDR3 sequence: CATSDMSGASEKLFF. The DNA for the CDR3 is TGTGCCACCAGTGACATGTCGGGGGCTAGTGAAAAACTGTTTTTT.

This clonotype was recorded at least ten times. The chain is built from TRBV6-2 or TRBV6-3 and TRBJ1-1, with D hard to call. V shed 5 bases and J shed 0 bases, with 19 bases lying between them. From germline, CDR1 is MNHEY and CDR2 SVGEGT. The CDR3 has 17 residues. The CDR3 loop is CASSPNTGWQLNTEAFF. In DNA, the CDR3 is TGTGCCAGCAGTCCGAATACCGGGTGGCAGTTGAACACTGAAGCTTTCTTT.

CDR3 protein: CASGKGGASTDTQYF. CDR3 DNA sequence: TGTGCCAGCGGCAAAGGGGGGGCTAGCACAGATACGCAGTATTTT. The genes are TRBV5-6 and TRBJ2-3, with D possibly TRBD2 on 7 matching bases. The CDR3 length is 15 residues. The germline V gene encodes CDR1 SGHDT and CDR2 YYEEEE. Trimming stripped 7 bases from V and 0 bases from J, with 15 bases between.

The chain couples TRBV9 to TRBJ1-2; D perhaps matches TRBD1 (5 bases). In germline, CDR1 is SGDLS, CDR2 YYNGEE. V was pared by 0 bases and J by 1 base, with 16 bases between. The CDR3 is 17 amino acids. The DNA for the CDR3 is TGTGCCAGCAGCGTAGGGCAGGGACTATCCATTAACTATGGCTACACCTTC. It yields the protein CASSVGQGLSINYGYTF.

The J gene is TRBJ1-4, the V gene TRBV6-1, with a weak D call TRBD1 (6 bases). CDR1 is MNHNS, CDR2 SASEGT, per germline. The CDR3 is made up of 15 amino acids. The ends were cut back, 6 bases at V and 7 bases at J, with 18 bases in the middle. The CDR3 DNA is TGTGCCAGCAGGGACCCAACAGGGATGAGTGAAAAACTGTTTTTT. Amino acid sequence: CASRDPTGMSEKLFF.

This clonotype was recorded at least ten times. The chain couples TRBV5-1 to TRBJ2-1, with 8 bases identical to TRBD1. This CDR3 is built from 11 residues. Germline trimming cut 6 bases from V and 8 bases from J; bases unmatched to any gene: 1. Germline values: CDR1 SGHRS, CDR2 YFSETQ. The CDR3 loop reads CASTDRDEQFF. CDR3 nucleotides: TGCGCCAGCACGGACAGGGATGAGCAGTTCTTC.

The chain has TRBV5-4 and TRBJ2-5, with D possibly TRBD2 on 5 matching bases. The germline V gene has CDR1 SGHNT and CDR2 YYREEE (reference sequence). CDR3 length: 13 amino acids. The ends were cut back, 0 bases at V and 2 bases at J, with 5 bases in the middle. CDR3 amino acids: CASSLGTQETQYF. The CDR3 region has the DNA TGTGCCAGCAGCTTGGGGACTCAAGAGACCCAGTACTTC.

In DNA form, the CDR3 reads TGCGCCAGCAGCCAAAATGGAGGCGGGCCTGGAGAGACCCAGTACTTC. It translates to CASSQNGGGPGETQYF. The rearrangement joins TRBV4-3 to TRBJ2-5; tentative D call: TRBD2 (5 bases). The CDR3 runs to 16 residues. Germline assignment: CDR1 LGHNA and CDR2 YSLEER. V gave up 2 bases and J gave up 4 bases, with 17 bases separating them.

In its sample, this clonotype was seen many times. The chain has TRBV20-1 and TRBJ1-6; 8 bases match TRBD1. The CDR3 loop spans 15 amino acids. Per the germline V gene, CDR1 is DFQATT and CDR2 is SNEGSKA (reference sequence). The V gene end was trimmed by 6 bases and the J gene end by 6 bases; junction bases not matched to a gene: 10. The CDR3 coding sequence is TGCAGTGCGCGACCAGGGGGCGCTTTTAATTCACCCCTCCACTTT. It is translated as CSARPGGAFNSPLHF.

This clonotype was recorded many times. This chain connects TRBV6-1 to TRBJ1-5; perhaps TRBD1 as D (6 bases). Trimming left V 5 bases short and J 3 bases short, with 11 bases between. The CDR3 is 14 amino acids. The V gene's germline CDR1 is MNHNS and CDR2 SASEGT. The CDR3 region has the DNA TGTGCCAGCAGTTTTGGACAGTCCAATCAGCCCCAGCATTTT. As protein: CASSFGQSNQPQHF.

CDR3 protein: CASSLEQEVGRLFF. CDR3 in DNA: TGCGCCAGCAGCTTGGAACAGGAGGTTGGAAGACTGTTTTTT. This chain connects TRBV5-1 to TRBJ1-4; D is possibly TRBD1 (5 bases). The germline V gene has CDR1 SGHRS and CDR2 YFSETQ. This CDR3 is 14 amino acids long. Trimming removed 0 bases from V and 13 bases from J, with 16 bases in between.

The chain has TRBV7-2 and TRBJ2-1; possibly TRBD1 or TRBD2 for D (7 bases each). The V gene's germline CDR1 is SGHTA and CDR2 FQGNSA. The CDR3 is made up of 17 amino acids. V lost 7 bases to trimming and J lost 12 bases, with 31 bases between them. The CDR3 bases are TGTGCCAGCACCCACCCGGCCAGGGGGGGGAGAACAGATACGCAGTTCTTC. It translates to CASTHPARGGRTDTQFF.

The V gene is TRBV29-1, the J gene TRBJ2-2, with 7 bases lining up with TRBD1. Germline CDR1 and CDR2: SQVTM and ANQGSEA. This CDR3 comprises 16 residues. V lost 1 base, J lost 2 bases, and 7 bases stayed unmatched. The CDR3 DNA is TGCAGCGTTGAAGTTTTATACAGGGGTAACACCGGGGAGCTGTTTTTT. Residues: CSVEVLYRGNTGELFF.

The rearrangement links TRBV5-5 to TRBJ2-1, with a tentative D call TRBD2 (6 bases). V was trimmed by 5 bases and J by 0 bases, leaving 24 bases between them. Germline V gene sequence: CDR1 SGHKS, CDR2 YYEKEE (reference sequence). This CDR3 comprises 19 residues. CDR3 loop: CASRNTGPAGLSSYNEQFF. CDR3 coding DNA: TGTGCCAGCAGGAATACGGGACCAGCGGGCCTAAGCTCCTACAATGAGCAGTTCTTC.

This chain connects TRBV5-1 to TRBJ1-6; possibly TRBD1 for D (5 bases). Trimming stripped 4 bases from V and 9 bases from J, with 14 bases between. There are 14 residues in the CDR3. In germline, CDR1 is SGHRS, CDR2 YFSETQ. The CDR3 is CASSPRRGSSPLHF. The CDR3 nucleotides read TGCGCCAGCAGCCCAAGGAGGGGATCTTCACCCCTCCACTTT.